A selection of T cell receptor beta chains follows, all from one sample in a study of CD8+ T cells in alopecia areata. The data were produced by immunoSEQ multiplex PCR, yet TCRdb's version contains in-frame clones alone and is incomplete. Of about 140,000 clones listed, 54% were seen once; the top ten hold more than 15%. This sample comprised CD8+ T cells sorted from blood, obtained at week 4, from a patient treated with tofacitinib. The receptors stem from a human donor with alopecia areata. Both conserved end residues are trimmed from each CDR3. The size entry is marked missing in some rows and otherwise reads once, few, many or a size class.

TRBV27,.,TRBJ1-1,ASILPGGAEAF
TRBV29-1,.,TRBJ1-2,SVSANYGYT
TRBV2,.,TRBJ2-4,ASSGGAKNIQY
TRBV27,.,TRBJ2-1,ASSLSGYEQF
TRBV30,.,TRBJ2-2,AWSLGQGDTGELF
TRBV5-6,.,TRBJ2-5,ASSLLAVRAQY
TRBV25-1,.,TRBJ1-2,ASTQGAEGYT
TRBV29-1,once,TRBJ1-2,SVESAYGYT
TRBV7-8,.,TRBJ1-5,ASSPRTGNTGNQPQH
TRBV2,.,TRBJ2-6,ASLDRGIRGRDSGANVLT
TRBV30,.,TRBJ1-4,AWRDRYATNEKLF
TRBV6-5,few,TRBJ2-3,ASTDSGEGDTQY
TRBV27,once,TRBJ1-1,ASSYTDGAEAF
TRBV5-4,.,TRBJ1-4,ASSLDLGQWGDEKLF
TRBV10-3,.,TRBJ1-2,AISEGPGVGYGYT
TRBV7-6,.,TRBJ2-3,ASSLGPWTGGSTDTQY
TRBV5-4,.,TRBJ1-2,ASRPRDSVIYGYT
TRBV25-1,.,TRBJ2-7,ASSRRGTGIYEQY
TRBV6-1,few,TRBJ1-5,ASSGRTWGSNQPQH
TRBV27,few,TRBJ2-1,ASRWLAGADEQF